Listed here is a single TCR beta chain. MiXCR, run by TCRdb on the reads, gives a single entry per CDR3 protein. The repertoire holds over 200,000 distinct CDR3 sequences, with around 15% as singletons. This sample stems from a study of T cell repertoires in cytomegalovirus infection. Per germline, CDR1 SGHDN and CDR2 FVKESK. Trimming took 2 bases from V and 1 from J; bases not matched to a gene: 5. The CDR3 has 16 amino acids. The sequencing input was PBMCs. This TCR derives from a human donor in good health (CMV status not recorded). Some clones in this sample may be carry-over from other donors' samples. The chain couples TRBV14 to TRBJ1-2, with 9 bases that match TRBD1. The DNA of the CDR3 is TGTGCCAGCAGCCAACGAACAGGGGGCTATAACTATGGCTACACCTTC. This sequence encodes CASSQRTGGYNYGYTF.